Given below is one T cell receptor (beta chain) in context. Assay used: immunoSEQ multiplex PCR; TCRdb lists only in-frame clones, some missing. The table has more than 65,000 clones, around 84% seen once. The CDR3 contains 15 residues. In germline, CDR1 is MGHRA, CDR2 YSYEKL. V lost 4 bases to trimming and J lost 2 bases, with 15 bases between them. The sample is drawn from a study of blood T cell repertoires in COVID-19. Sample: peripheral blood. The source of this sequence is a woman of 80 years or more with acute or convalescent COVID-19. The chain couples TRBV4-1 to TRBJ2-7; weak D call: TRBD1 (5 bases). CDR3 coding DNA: TGCGCCAGCAGCCTCAATCGAGACAGCCCCTACGAGCAGTACTTC. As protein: CASSLNRDSPYEQYF.